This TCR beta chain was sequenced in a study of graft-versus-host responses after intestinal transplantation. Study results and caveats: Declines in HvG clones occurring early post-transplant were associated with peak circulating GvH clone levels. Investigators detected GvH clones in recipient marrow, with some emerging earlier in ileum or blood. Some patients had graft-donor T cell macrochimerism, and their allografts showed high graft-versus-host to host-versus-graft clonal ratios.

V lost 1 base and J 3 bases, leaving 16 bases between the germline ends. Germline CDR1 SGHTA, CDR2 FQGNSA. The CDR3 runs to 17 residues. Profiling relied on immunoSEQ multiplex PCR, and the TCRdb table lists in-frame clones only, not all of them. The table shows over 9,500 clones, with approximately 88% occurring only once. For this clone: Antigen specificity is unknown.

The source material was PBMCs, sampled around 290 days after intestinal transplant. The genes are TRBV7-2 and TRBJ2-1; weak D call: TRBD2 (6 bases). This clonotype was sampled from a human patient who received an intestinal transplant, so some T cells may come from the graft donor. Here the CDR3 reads CASSLGFTSPFYNEQFF. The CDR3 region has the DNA TGTGCCAGCAGCTTAGGGTTTACTAGCCCCTTCTACAATGAGCAGTTCTTC. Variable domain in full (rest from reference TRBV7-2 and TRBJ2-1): GAGVSQSPSNKVTEKGKDVELRCDPISGHTALYWYRQSLGQGLEFLIYFQGNSAPDKSGLPSDRFSAERTGGSVSTLTIQRTQQEDSAVYLCASSLGFTSPFYNEQFFGPGTRLTVL.